This T cell receptor beta chain was sequenced in a study of identical twins (dated by TCRdb to the mid-2010s). For the study in its entirety: TCR alpha and beta repertoires from monozygotic twins, unrelated adults of various ages and cord blood were deep-sequenced to test whether fetal clonotypes persist. Replicate twin experiments were performed at different times using different library preparation protocols to rule out contamination.

Remarks on this clonotype: Its target antigen remains unknown. No much larger clonotype is one base removed from it; base qualities were not supplied.

Library creation used 5' RACE. TCRdb records Illumina HiSeq 2000 as the sequencer. A universal primer binding site was added through template switching, and the final cDNA carried a unique molecular identifier so that TCR cDNA molecules could be counted accurately. First-strand cDNA for TCR alpha and beta chains was synthesized from specific primers in the conserved constant-segment region. Each cDNA library was double barcoded, with a SMART-Mk sample barcode plus Illumina barcodes, to control for contamination. Two successive PCR steps introduced TruSeq adapter sequences along with Illumina sample barcodes. The Illumina HiSeq platform was used with custom primers to sequence TCR alpha and beta cDNA libraries. The study's processing was this. Raw reads were processed with MiGEC to extract unique molecular identifiers, and MiXCR was used to determine CDR3 positions. For each individual, recombination models were inferred using an EM algorithm with the repgenHMM and IGoR tools. Shared clonotype analysis was performed with the tcR package in R, normalizing sharing by the product of cloneset sizes. To study raw recombination free of thymic and clonal selection effects, out-of-frame nonproductive sequences were analyzed. Through fastp at Q25 and MiXCR, TCRdb rebuilt clones from the public reads, retaining in-frame beta chains. CDR3 protein sequences are deduplicated, and each keeps its most common genes and DNA. The V and J calls follow TCRdb's processing rather than the paper's. Across this sample there are about 340,000 distinct CDR3 sequences, with 9% to 15% seen only once. Roughly 7% of the sample belongs to the ten largest clones.

Beyond this particular receptor, the publication reports: Zero-insertion analyses could be partly confounded by invariant T cells such as MAIT and iNKT, though diverse VJ usage argued against such confounding for most clonotypes. Conclusions relied on cross-sectional statistical analysis, since the same donors could not be followed over many years. Out-of-frame TCR alpha sharing in monozygotic twins was systematically underestimated by recombination models, whereas sharing between unrelated individuals was in agreement with the recombination models. Compared with coincidental sharing between unrelated individuals, out-of-frame TCR alpha sequences shared between twins had an excess of sequences with low generation probability. A weaker excess of twin sharing was found in beta out-of-frame sequences because the signal-to-noise ratio was lowered by fewer shared sequences. Fewer insertions were carried by abundant cord blood beta clonotypes, a similar but weaker trend appeared in young adult naive repertoires, and no such trend appeared in memory repertoires.

There are 15 amino acids in the CDR3, from cysteine to phenylalanine inclusive. Only the CDR3 DNA stays, 45 bases, in frame from base 1. V is cut by 5 bases and J by 8 bases, and the space between the germline ends is 19 bases. From a lookup of the germline V gene (reference sequence), CDR1 and CDR2 are SEHNR and FQNEAQ. All donors were healthy Caucasians. The twin cohort comprised three pairs of female monozygotic twins, all aged about 18 to 30 years. Positive isolation kits from Invitrogen were used to isolate the CD4+ and CD8+ T cell populations. The sample was also linked to a second study, of yellow fever vaccine responses in identical twins. The second study, in turn, reports: According to the authors, the vaccine-induced T cell response in identical twins seemed to be partly convergent and partly specific to each individual. In identical twins, the study followed T cell clones that responded to the vaccine with precision.

The source of this sequence is a young woman in good health. The specimen sequenced was CD8+ T cells sorted from blood. The rearranged chain carries TRBV7-9 and TRBJ2-1, with the D assignment possibly TRBD1 or TRBD2, given 5 matching bases for each. The CDR3 sequence is CASSNRDPPNDEQFF. The nucleotide sequence reads as follows: TGTGCCAGCAGCAACCGGGACCCTCCAAACGATGAGCAGTTCTTC.